This is a list of T cell receptor beta chains from one sample in a study of blood T cells in healthy people across ages. TCRdb fed the 5' RACE reads into MiXCR, producing one record per CDR3 protein. The sample lists 1.5 million to 2 million distinct CDR3 sequences, about 30% occurring once. Specimen: blood. The receptor source for this set is a woman in her thirties in good health. Both conserved end residues are part of each CDR3. D genes are given only for firm matches. A row's size may be missing; if present it is once, few, many or a size class.

clone_size	j_call	d_call	v_call	cdr3_aa	cdr3_nt
many	TRBJ2-7	NA	TRBV21-1	CASNLRGLSSYEQYF	TGTGCCAGCAATTTGAGGGGCCTCAGCTCCTACGAGCAGTACTTC
NA	TRBJ2-2	NA	TRBV29-1	CSVETRDIHNANTWELFF	TGCAGCGTTGAAACCCGGGACATCCATAATGCGAACACCTGGGAGCTGTTTTTT
NA	TRBJ1-2	NA	TRBV25-1	CASSGGSYGYTF	TGTGCCAGCAGTGGAGGGTCCTATGGCTACACCTTC
few	TRBJ1-2	NA	TRBV5-8	CASSPPSYGYTF	TGTGCCAGCAGCCCACCATCCTATGGCTACACCTTC
NA	TRBJ2-3	NA	TRBV12-3/TRBV12-4	CASSSTRTANTDTQYF	TGTGCCAGCAGTTCGACCCGGACAGCGAACACAGATACGCAGTATTTT
few	TRBJ1-2	TRBD1	TRBV24-1	CATSDLQDRGKIYGYTF	TGTGCCACCAGTGATTTACAGGACAGGGGAAAAATCTATGGCTACACCTTC
NA	TRBJ1-1	NA	TRBV20-1	CSARGDVNTEAFF	TGCAGTGCTAGAGGGGACGTGAACACTGAAGCTTTCTTT
NA	TRBJ1-5	TRBD1	TRBV20-1	CSAGGTGWQPQHF	TGCAGTGCAGGGGGGACAGGGTGGCAGCCCCAGCATTTT
few	TRBJ1-6	NA	TRBV18	CASSPPFRDNSPLHF	TGTGCCAGCTCACCACCGTTCCGGGACAATTCACCCCTCCACTTT
NA	TRBJ2-3	NA	TRBV4-1	CASSRVQTRPGDTQYF	TGCGCCAGCAGCCGGGTACAAACCCGGCCGGGAGATACGCAGTATTTT
few	TRBJ2-7	NA	TRBV20-1	CSARAPARGSDEQYF	TGCAGTGCTAGAGCCCCCGCTAGGGGGTCGGACGAGCAGTACTTC
many	TRBJ2-5	TRBD2	TRBV20-1	CSARGRAQETQYF	TGCAGTGCTAGGGGGAGGGCGCAAGAGACCCAGTACTTC
few	TRBJ2-1	TRBD2	TRBV24-1	CATSDSSGRANWKGQFF	TGTGCCACCAGTGATTCCAGCGGGAGGGCCAATTGGAAGGGGCAGTTCTTC
many	TRBJ2-1	TRBD2	TRBV10-3	CAISAIAGVEQFF	TGTGCCATCAGTGCCATAGCGGGAGTTGAGCAGTTCTTC
many	TRBJ2-6	NA	TRBV7-2	CASKGWGLSGANVLTF	TGTGCCAGCAAGGGATGGGGTCTTTCTGGGGCCAACGTCCTGACTTTC
few	TRBJ2-1	TRBD2	TRBV9	CAGSVGRGYNEQFF	TGTGCCGGCAGCGTAGGGCGGGGGTACAATGAGCAGTTCTTC
NA	TRBJ1-1	NA	TRBV30	CAWSLGLGDTEAFF	TGTGCCTGGAGTTTGGGGTTAGGGGACACTGAAGCTTTCTTT
NA	TRBJ2-7	NA	TRBV27	CASSPGPFLEQYF	TGTGCCAGCAGTCCGGGGCCCTTCCTCGAGCAGTACTTC
many	TRBJ2-7	NA	TRBV12-3/TRBV12-4	CASSFGGSYEQYF	TGTGCCAGCAGCTTCGGGGGCTCCTACGAGCAGTACTTC
NA	TRBJ1-4	NA	TRBV7-9	CASGPPGTVEKLFF	TGTGCCAGCGGACCCCCTGGGACCGTTGAAAAACTGTTTTTT
NA	TRBJ2-7	TRBD1	TRBV2	CASRETTGVDEQYF	TGTGCCAGCAGAGAGACGACAGGGGTTGACGAGCAGTACTTC
many	TRBJ2-7	TRBD1	TRBV10-3	CAISRTGTGSSYEQYF	TGTGCCATCAGCCGTACCGGGACAGGAAGCTCCTACGAGCAGTACTTC